This TCR beta chain came from a study of cytomegalovirus exposure and HLA in healthy donors. General observations from the study: Clonal expansion, a later analysis showed, was greater in HLA-associated TCR beta chains than in equally common others. TCR beta chains numbering 164 were designated cytomegalovirus-associated. The study reported that TCR beta sequences accurately predicted HLA-A and HLA-B alleles in most subjects.

The germline V and J ends were trimmed by 0 bases and 3 bases, with 16 bases remaining between them. The CDR3 extends over 16 amino acids. The germline V gene encodes CDR1 SGHRS and CDR2 YFSETQ. Remarks on this clone: What it recognizes is unknown.

60 Vbeta and 13 Jbeta primers were used in PCR. Only in-frame clones appear in the TCRdb table, and some are missing; sequencing was by immunoSEQ multiplex PCR. This sample contains approximately 80,000 clones. The sample taken for sequencing was PBMCs. This TCR was sampled from a young woman in good health and CMV-seronegative. The V gene is TRBV5-1, the J gene TRBJ2-7; D is unclear. DNA of the CDR3: TGCGCCAGCAGCTTGGGACCCACCGAGGTAGGCTACGAGCAGTACTTC. Translated, it gives CASSLGPTEVGYEQYF.